This T cell receptor beta chain was sequenced for a study of T cell repertoires in cytomegalovirus infection. The wider study: Public TCR beta signature analysis indicated the presence of both CMV infection and matching HLA type.

Looked up from germline, CDR1 is LGHDT and CDR2 is YNNKEL (reference sequence). The CDR3 spans 15 residues. After removal of 5 bases from V and 0 bases from J, the junction contained 4 bases not matched to a gene. TCRdb reprocessed the reads with MiXCR, giving one entry per CDR3 protein. The table records 200,000 or so distinct CDR3 sequences, under 30% of them present only once. The rearrangement uses TRBV3-1 and TRBJ1-5, with 7 nucleotides matching TRBD1. Sequenced: PBMCs. The receptor was isolated from a human donor in good health (CMV status not recorded). Some clones in this sample may be carry-over from other donors' samples. CDR3 sequence reads: CASSSGQHSNQPQHF. Here the CDR3 DNA reads TGTGCCAGCAGCTCGGGACAGCATAGCAATCAGCCCCAGCATTTT.